This is a list of T cell receptor beta chains from one sample in a study of blood T cell repertoires in COVID-19. The data were produced by immunoSEQ multiplex PCR, yet TCRdb's version contains in-frame clones alone and is incomplete. The table has about 280,000 clones, 75% to 90% seen once; the top ten hold around 12%. The sample comprised peripheral blood. The origin of the receptors is a woman aged 65 to 85 with COVID-19, enrolled during active disease. CDR3s include the opening cysteine and the closing phenylalanine or tryptophan. Each record gives: clone size, J gene, D gene, V gene, CDR3 protein, CDR3 DNA. A D gene is named only where the DNA matches it firmly. Expanded clones are given a class, and other clones once, few, many or no size at all.

abundance: NA; j_gene: TRBJ1-2; d_gene: NA; v_gene: TRBV7-2; CDR3aa: CASSYPMPRDGYTF; CDR3nt: TGTGCCAGCAGCTATCCGATGCCGAGGGATGGCTACACCTTC
abundance: NA; j_gene: TRBJ1-3; d_gene: TRBD1; v_gene: TRBV18; CDR3aa: CASSSTAQGAGNTIYF; CDR3nt: TGTGCCAGCTCCTCTACCGCACAGGGGGCTGGAAACACCATATATTTT
abundance: NA; j_gene: TRBJ1-1; d_gene: NA; v_gene: TRBV28; CDR3aa: CASSQDREAFF; CDR3nt: TGTGCCAGCAGCCAAGACAGGGAAGCTTTCTTT
abundance: NA; j_gene: TRBJ2-3; d_gene: TRBD2; v_gene: TRBV19; CDR3aa: CASSIELAVVDTQYF; CDR3nt: TGTGCCAGTAGTATAGAGCTAGCGGTGGTAGATACGCAGTATTTT
abundance: NA; j_gene: TRBJ2-1; d_gene: TRBD1; v_gene: TRBV6-4; CDR3aa: CASSDKPGGAGEQFF; CDR3nt: TGTGCCAGCAGTGACAAGCCAGGGGGCGCGGGAGAGCAGTTCTTC
abundance: NA; j_gene: TRBJ1-3; d_gene: NA; v_gene: TRBV5-1; CDR3aa: CASSLVANSGNTIYF; CDR3nt: TGCGCCAGCAGCTTGGTGGCAAACTCTGGAAACACCATATATTTT
abundance: NA; j_gene: TRBJ1-1; d_gene: NA; v_gene: TRBV12-5; CDR3aa: CASGLVGGTEAFF; CDR3nt: TGTGCTAGTGGTTTGGTCGGGGGGACTGAAGCTTTCTTT
abundance: NA; j_gene: TRBJ2-7; d_gene: NA; v_gene: TRBV3-1/TRBV3-2; CDR3aa: CASSHPGLGEQYF; CDR3nt: TGTGCCAGCAGCCATCCGGGACTTGGCGAGCAGTACTTC
abundance: NA; j_gene: TRBJ2-5; d_gene: TRBD2; v_gene: TRBV12-5; CDR3aa: CASGDPTSGGTQETQYF; CDR3nt: TGTGCTAGTGGTGACCCGACTAGCGGGGGTACACAAGAGACCCAGTACTTC
abundance: NA; j_gene: TRBJ1-2; d_gene: TRBD1; v_gene: TRBV18; CDR3aa: CASSPWTGGESYTF; CDR3nt: TGTGCCAGCTCACCTTGGACAGGGGGCGAGAGCTACACCTTC
abundance: NA; j_gene: TRBJ1-4; d_gene: NA; v_gene: TRBV12-3/TRBV12-4; CDR3aa: CASSTAAEGKLFF; CDR3nt: TGTGCCAGCAGCACAGCTGCCGAGGGAAAACTGTTTTTT
abundance: NA; j_gene: TRBJ2-1; d_gene: NA; v_gene: TRBV6-2/TRBV6-3; CDR3aa: CASSFGQPSRFF; CDR3nt: TGTGCCAGCAGTTTCGGACAGCCCTCACGGTTCTTC
abundance: NA; j_gene: TRBJ1-6; d_gene: NA; v_gene: TRBV2; CDR3aa: CASGEEGNSPLHF; CDR3nt: TGTGCCAGCGGGGAAGAGGGGAATTCACCCCTCCACTTT
abundance: NA; j_gene: TRBJ1-2; d_gene: NA; v_gene: TRBV30; CDR3aa: CAWSVKSGRGYTF; CDR3nt: TGTGCCTGGAGTGTAAAATCCGGGAGAGGCTACACCTTC
abundance: NA; j_gene: TRBJ2-2; d_gene: NA; v_gene: TRBV3-1/TRBV3-2; CDR3aa: CASSQDRDSPRELFF; CDR3nt: TGTGCCAGCAGCCAAGATAGAGACTCTCCCAGGGAGCTGTTTTTT
abundance: NA; j_gene: TRBJ2-2; d_gene: TRBD1; v_gene: TRBV24-1; CDR3aa: CATSDPGTANTGELFF; CDR3nt: TGTGCCACCAGTGATCCCGGGACAGCGAACACCGGGGAGCTGTTTTTT
abundance: NA; j_gene: TRBJ1-2; d_gene: TRBD1; v_gene: TRBV19; CDR3aa: CASSLGQRRYGYTF; CDR3nt: TGTGCCAGTAGCTTGGGACAGCGTCGCTATGGCTACACCTTC
abundance: once; j_gene: TRBJ1-1; d_gene: NA; v_gene: TRBV7-9; CDR3aa: CASSLGGDQAFF; CDR3nt: TGTGCCAGCAGCTTAGGGGGGGACCAAGCTTTCTTT